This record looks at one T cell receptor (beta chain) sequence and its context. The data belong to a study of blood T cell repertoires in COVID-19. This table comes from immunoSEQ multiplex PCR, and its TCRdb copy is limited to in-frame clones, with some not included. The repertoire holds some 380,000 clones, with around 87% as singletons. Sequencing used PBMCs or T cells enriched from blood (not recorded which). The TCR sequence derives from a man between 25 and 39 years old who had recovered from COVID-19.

DNA of the CDR3: TGTGCCAGCAGTTCTTGGACAGGGGGGAACACTGAAGCTTTCTTT. This codes for CASSSWTGGNTEAFF. The chain employs TRBV27 and TRBJ1-1; TRBD1 matches 10 bases. The junction had 3 bases not matched to a gene; V was cut back by 4 bases and J by 1 base. CDR1 and CDR2 (germline): MNHEY, SMNVEV (reference sequence). The CDR3 extends over 15 amino acids.